This T cell receptor beta chain was sequenced for a study of blood T cell repertoires in COVID-19. Looking at the study overall: Specimens from acute and convalescent COVID-19 originated in the United States, Italy and Spain. Sources were T cells, B-cell-depleted T cells, or PBMCs; the material itself was cDNA or gDNA.

Per the germline V gene, CDR1 is GTSNPN and CDR2 is SVGIG (reference sequence). This CDR3 spans 12 amino acids. V was pared by 2 bases and J by 5 bases, with 8 bases between. Original analysis: Amplifying reference gene primers gave estimates of nucleated cell counts. Only in-frame clones appear in the TCRdb table, and some are missing; sequencing was by immunoSEQ multiplex PCR. The V and J calls and clone size are taken from that table; D and trimming were inferred from the DNA. The sample contains some 120,000 clones, 70% to 85% of which appear only once. This chain uses TRBV30 with TRBJ2-3, with D possibly matching TRBD2 (6 bases). The receptor comes from a human donor with acute or convalescent COVID-19. The donor label of this sample is uncertain. Source material: peripheral blood. CDR3 coding DNA: TGTGCCTGGAGTTTGGAGGGAGATACGCAGTATTTT. Its translation: CAWSLEGDTQYF.